Its frequency marks the clone carrying this TCR beta chain as medium-sized (0.01 to 0.1%). The antigen is undetermined. The data originate from a study of CXCR3-negative and CXCR3-positive naive CD8 T cells. A CD45RO-CCR7+CD27+CD95- profile was what naive CD8+ T cells displayed. Looked up from germline, CDR1 is LGHNA and CDR2 is YNFKEQ. There are 16 residues in the CDR3. Carrying UMI labels, the TRB cDNA libraries were prepared through 5' RACE. Using the 5' RACE reads, TCRdb records one entry per CDR3 protein without DNA. This table lists about 6,400 distinct CDR3 sequences. Whole-study findings and limits: Naive cells that were CXCR3-negative or CXCR3-positive used TRBV-TRBJ genes alike, while memory cells diverged. Naive subsets expressed similar surface CD5; TRB CDR3 features served to infer TCR strength. CXCR3-positive naive cells had TRB CDR3s that were more hydrophobic than CXCR3-negative naive cells had.

This chain connects TRBV4-2 to TRBJ2-7; TCRdb calls TRBD2, which cannot be checked without DNA. Sequenced sample: naive CXCR3+ CD8+ T cells from blood. Subset denoted: CD45RO-CCR7+CD27+CD95- naive CD8+ T cells expressing CXCR3 (TNR3+). This TCR came from a human donor in good health. Some clones in this sample may be carry-over from other donors' samples. The CDR3 protein is CASSQANGEMVYEQYF.